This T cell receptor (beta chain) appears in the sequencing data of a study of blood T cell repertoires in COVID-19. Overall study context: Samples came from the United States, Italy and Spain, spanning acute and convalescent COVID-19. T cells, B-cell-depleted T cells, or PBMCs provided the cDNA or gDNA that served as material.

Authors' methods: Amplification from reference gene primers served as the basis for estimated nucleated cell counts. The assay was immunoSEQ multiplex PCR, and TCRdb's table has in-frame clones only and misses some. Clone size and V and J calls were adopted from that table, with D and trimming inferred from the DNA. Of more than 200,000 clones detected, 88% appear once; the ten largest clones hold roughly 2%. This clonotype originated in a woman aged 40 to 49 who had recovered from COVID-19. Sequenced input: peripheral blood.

The CDR3 sequence is CASAISPHEQYF. The CDR3 region has the DNA TGTGCCAGCGCGATATCCCCACACGAGCAGTACTTC. This rearrangement joins TRBV11-3 to TRBJ2-7, with D uncertain. This CDR3 has 12 amino acids. The V end was cut by 8 bases, the J end by 5 bases, with 13 bases between. The V gene's germline CDR1 is SGHNT and CDR2 YENEEA.